One sample yielded the 25 T cell receptor beta chains listed below, sequenced in a study of spatial heterogeneity in lung cancer. Whole-study results and caveats: Counts of expanded alpha and beta TCRs within tumors tracked the tumor nonsynonymous mutation count.

Their antigens are not known. Time point noted: sample taken at primary tumor resection. TCRdb reanalysed the 5' RACE reads using MiXCR and keeps one entry per CDR3 protein. The data show about 20,000 distinct CDR3 sequences, more than 15% seen once. This specimen was lung tumor tissue, taken at surgery. The receptor source for this set is a female donor with early-stage non-small cell lung cancer.

In its sample, this clonotype ranks as medium-sized (0.01 to 0.1%). The chain links TRBV6-2 or TRBV6-3 to TRBJ2-2; the match to TRBD2 covers 9 bases. CDR3 length equals 15 residues. The trim removed 6 bases at V and 3 bases at J, leaving 5 bases unmatched. Germline-derived CDR1 and CDR2 are MNHEY and SVGEGT. The CDR3 protein is CASSRGLAYTGELFF. The CDR3 region has the DNA TGTGCCAGCAGCCGGGGACTAGCTTACACCGGGGAGCTGTTTTTT.

CDR3 nucleotide sequence: TGCAGTGCTAGTCCGGGCACGGGAGGGCAGTTCTTC. Protein product: CSASPGTGGQFF. The chain uses TRBV20-1 and TRBJ2-1; 7 bases are a match to TRBD2. The germline V gene has CDR1 DFQATT and CDR2 SNEGSKA (reference sequence). The CDR3 has 12 amino acids. Trimming at V came to 3 bases and at J to 12 bases, leaving 8 bases not matched to a gene.

The chain employs TRBV5-1 and TRBJ2-2; 7 bases align to TRBD1. Unmatched junction bases numbered 7, after V lost 8 bases and J lost 3 bases. Germline lookup yields CDR1 SGHRS and CDR2 YFSETQ. CDR3 size: 14 residues. CDR3 DNA sequence: TGCGCCAGTGTCGGACAGGACTACACCGGGGAGCTGTTTTTT. Its protein is CASVGQDYTGELFF.

This chain links TRBV11-2 with TRBJ2-7; 13 bases align to TRBD2. The V segment lost 5 bases and the J segment 7 bases; nucleotides outside the gene matches: 8. The CDR3 is made up of 15 amino acids. CDR1 and CDR2 (germline): SGHAT, FQNNGV. In DNA, the CDR3 is TGTGCCAGCAGCCGGAGAGGGACTAGCGGGACAGAGCAGTACTTC. It codes for CASSRRGTSGTEQYF.

J is TRBJ2-5 and V is TRBV12-3 or TRBV12-4; possibly TRBD2 for D (6 bases). V lost 3 bases, J lost 6 bases, and 11 bases lay in between. The CDR3 runs to 13 residues. CDR3 protein: CASSLFSGQTQYF. The CDR3 DNA reads TGTGCCAGCAGTTTGTTTAGCGGTCAGACCCAGTACTTC.

This chain uses TRBV18 with TRBJ2-5; tentatively, D is TRBD1 or TRBD2 (5 bases each). Germline loops: CDR1 KGHSH, CDR2 LQKENI. The CDR3 is 14 amino acids. With 1 base removed from V and 1 base from J, the gap between germline ends came to 7 bases. CDR3 residues: CASSPLGTQETQYF. CDR3 bases: TGTGCCAGCTCACCACTCGGGACCCAAGAGACCCAGTACTTC.

The V and J genes are TRBV30 and TRBJ2-5; 8 bases fit TRBD2. The germline V gene encodes CDR1 GTSNPN and CDR2 SVGIG (reference sequence). The CDR3 spans 14 residues. The J segment lost 1 base and the V segment lost 1 base, leaving 2 bases of the junction unmatched. The CDR3 region has the DNA TGTGCCTGGAGTGCCGGGACTAGCCAAGAGACCCAGTACTTC. Protein: CAWSAGTSQETQYF.

The sample holds a few counts of this clonotype. This chain uses TRBV7-7 with TRBJ2-3, with 7 bases identical to TRBD1. V was pared by 4 bases and J by 1 base, with 2 bases of the junction left unmatched. The CDR3 runs to 14 residues. The germline gives CDR1 SSHAT, CDR2 FNYEAQ (reference sequence). The CDR3 reads CASSSDRGTDTQYF. DNA for the CDR3: TGTGCCAGCAGCTCCGACAGGGGCACAGATACGCAGTATTTT.

This clonotype was detected ten times or more. V usage is TRBV5-1 and J usage is TRBJ2-1, with 9 bases aligning to TRBD2. The germline CDR1 and CDR2 sequences are SGHRS and YFSETQ. After removal of 1 base from V and 7 bases from J, the junction contained 6 bases not matched to a gene. The CDR3 extends over 15 amino acids. The CDR3 coding sequence is TGCGCCAGCAGCTTGATACGCGGGGGGGAAAATGAGCAGTTCTTC. Translating it yields CASSLIRGGENEQFF.

This clonotype was detected a few times. CDR3 in amino acids: CSVVLAGASYEQYF. The CDR3 DNA reads as TGCAGCGTTGTACTAGCGGGGGCCTCCTACGAGCAGTACTTC. The chain links TRBV29-1 to TRBJ2-7, with 11 bases matching TRBD2. The V gene's germline CDR1 is SQVTM and CDR2 ANQGSEA. Losses at the gene ends were 4 bases for V and 0 bases for J; bases not matched to a gene: 2. CDR3 length: 14 amino acids.

This clonotype was recorded many times. The chain combines TRBV29-1 with TRBJ2-1; unclear D gene. Trimming took off 4 bases at V and 6 bases at J, with 13 bases between the two ends. This CDR3 spans 13 amino acids. Germline CDR1 is SQVTM and CDR2 is ANQGSEA. CDR3 amino acids: CSVAAPVGNEQFF. Written as DNA, the CDR3 is TGCAGCGTTGCAGCCCCGGTGGGCAATGAGCAGTTCTTC.

This clonotype has ten or more counts. The chain employs TRBV10-2 and TRBJ2-2; 10 nucleotides match TRBD1. The CDR3 totals 14 residues. Germline V CDR1 and CDR2: WSHSY, SAAADI. Trimming removed 7 bases from V and 5 bases from J; junction bases left unmatched: 4. In DNA, the CDR3 is TGCGCCAGCAAGACAGGGGGCGAAACCGGGGAGCTGTTTTTT. This encodes CASKTGGETGELFF.

This clonotype was counted many times. The chain uses TRBV7-2 and TRBJ2-1; TRBD2 is a possible D gene (6 bases). The CDR3 sequence is 16 residues long. Trimming stripped 1 base from V and 10 bases from J, with 20 bases between. CDR1 is SGHTA and CDR2 is FQGNSA in the germline V gene. CDR3 region: CASSLGGSGYKLEQFF. The CDR3 DNA reads as TGTGCCAGCAGCTTAGGGGGTAGCGGTTACAAATTGGAGCAGTTCTTC.

This clonotype was seen repeatedly, ten times or more. J is TRBJ2-7 and V is TRBV29-1, with 8 positions matching TRBD1. Per the germline V gene, CDR1 is SQVTM and CDR2 is ANQGSEA. The CDR3 contains 12 residues. J gave up 5 bases and V 3 bases, and 3 bases lay outside the gene matches. DNA of the CDR3: TGCAGCGTTGAGTGGACAGGGAACGAGCAGTACTTC. This encodes CSVEWTGNEQYF.

This clonotype showed up many times. The V and J genes are TRBV20-1 and TRBJ2-1; 8 nucleotides agree with TRBD2. The CDR3 consists of 15 residues. V shed 5 bases, J shed 2 bases, and the junction held 8 bases outside the gene matches. The germline gives CDR1 DFQATT, CDR2 SNEGSKA (reference sequence). Written as DNA, the CDR3 is TGCAGTGCTGATTTAAGCGGGAGAGCCTACAATGAGCAGTTCTTC. Translation: CSADLSGRAYNEQFF.

This clonotype showed up just a few times. The chain links TRBV29-1 to TRBJ2-1; 7 bases match TRBD1. V shed 7 bases, J shed 2 bases, and the junction held 5 bases outside the gene matches. In germline, CDR1 is SQVTM, CDR2 ANQGSEA. This CDR3 comprises 13 residues. CDR3 sequence (DNA): TGCAGCGGGGGGACAGTACCCTACAATGAGCAGTTCTTC. The encoded protein is CSGGTVPYNEQFF.

This clonotype is deemed medium-sized. Relative to the germline gene, one junction end is altered; a read error may explain this. J is TRBJ2-2 and V is TRBV5-5, with D perhaps TRBD1 (5 bases). The germline gives CDR1 SGHKS, CDR2 YYEKEE (reference sequence). The CDR3 consists of 14 residues. The DNA for the CDR3 is TGTGCCAGCAGACTGGACACGAACATCGGGGAGCTGTTTTTT. Amino acid sequence: CASRLDTNIGELFF.

This clonotype was seen at least ten times. The chain uses TRBV5-6 and TRBJ2-4, with unresolved D. The CDR3 contains 11 residues. Germline V CDR1 and CDR2: SGHDT, YYEEEE. Trimming cost V 1 base and J 8 bases, with 4 bases left between them. The CDR3: CASSLRDIQYF. In DNA form, the CDR3 reads TGTGCCAGCAGCTTGAGGGACATTCAGTACTTC.

This clonotype was detected many times. This sequence joins TRBV5-1 and TRBJ2-3; D possibly uses TRBD1 or TRBD2 (5 bases each). This CDR3 comprises 15 residues. Trimming removed 4 bases at V and 2 bases at J, with 14 bases between. Germline CDR1 reads SGHRS; CDR2 reads YFSETQ. The CDR3 bases are TGCGCCAGCAGCGGGACCTGGGGCACCACAGATACGCAGTATTTT. This codes for CASSGTWGTTDTQYF.

This clonotype has only a few counts. The chain is built from TRBV12-3 or TRBV12-4 and TRBJ2-7; D unresolved. Trimming took 7 bases from V and 5 from J, leaving 18 bases between them. The CDR3 contains 14 residues. The CDR3 reads CASKESYSSHEQYF. CDR3 nucleotides: TGTGCCAGCAAAGAGTCCTACAGTAGCCACGAGCAGTACTTC.

This clonotype has just a few counts. The genes are TRBV29-1 and TRBJ2-7, with D perhaps TRBD2 (5 bases). The germline V gene has CDR1 SQVTM and CDR2 ANQGSEA. Trimming took 2 bases from V and 0 from J, leaving 8 bases between them. CDR3 length equals 13 residues. CDR3 sequence: CSVETRGSYEQYF. CDR3 bases: TGCAGCGTTGAAACCCGGGGCTCCTACGAGCAGTACTTC.

Only a few counts were recorded for this clonotype. The chain links TRBV27 to TRBJ2-4; a weak D match, TRBD2 (6 bases). Germline CDR1 reads MNHEY; CDR2 reads SMNVEV (reference sequence). CDR3 length: 15 residues. The germline V and J ends were trimmed by 3 bases and 0 bases, with 9 bases remaining between them. CDR3: CASSFKGLAKNIQYF. CDR3 bases: TGTGCCAGCAGTTTTAAGGGACTAGCCAAAAACATTCAGTACTTC.

The chain employs TRBV24-1 and TRBJ2-2; 11 positions match TRBD2. The ends lost 7 bases at V and 2 bases at J; junction bases unmatched: 8. The CDR3 loop spans 17 amino acids. Germline values: CDR1 KGHDR, CDR2 SFDVKD. CDR3 protein: CATSEQGLAVNTGELFF. In DNA form, the CDR3 reads TGTGCCACCAGCGAGCAGGGACTAGCGGTAAACACCGGGGAGCTGTTTTTT.

In this sample, this clonotype turned up many times. The rearrangement joins TRBV7-9 to TRBJ1-3, with D possibly being TRBD1 (5 bases). The CDR3 runs 17 residues. CDR1 is SEHNR and CDR2 is FQNEAQ in the germline V gene (reference sequence). The V and J ends lost 5 bases and 3 bases respectively, with 20 bases between them. The CDR3 is CASSPTFTRQRGNTIYF. Written as DNA, the CDR3 is TGTGCCAGCAGCCCAACTTTTACGAGACAGCGTGGAAACACCATATATTTT. Looking up the rest from reference TRBV7-9 and TRBJ1-3 gives the full variable domain: DTGVSQNPRHKITKRGQNVTFRCDPISEHNRLYWYRQTLGQGPEFLTYFQNEAQLEKSRLLSDRFSAERPKGSFSTLEIQRTEQGDSAMYLCASSPTFTRQRGNTIYFGEGSWLTVV.

This clonotype was seen repeatedly, ten times or more. This chain uses TRBV5-6 with TRBJ2-1, with D possibly being TRBD1 (5 bases). Looked up from germline, CDR1 is SGHDT and CDR2 is YYEEEE. Trimming pared 4 bases from V and 4 bases from J, leaving 12 bases between. The length of the CDR3 is 14 residues. CDR3 sequence: CASSTVGVYNEQFF. In DNA, the CDR3 is TGTGCCAGCAGCACGGTAGGGGTTTACAATGAGCAGTTCTTC.